Following are 18 T cell receptor beta chains from one sample sequenced in a study of cytomegalovirus exposure and HLA in healthy donors. Primers: 60 Vbeta forward and 13 Jbeta reverse. Generated by immunoSEQ multiplex PCR, the TCRdb table keeps only in-frame clones and is missing some. This sample has approximately 220,000 clones, with roughly 80% found just once. The sample comprised PBMCs. The origin of the receptors is a man aged 25 to 40 in good health and CMV-seronegative.

This clone was picked up one time. An end of the junction does not agree with germline; a read error may underlie this. The J gene is TRBJ1-4, the V gene TRBV7-9; TRBD1 matches at 8 bases. Germline lookup yields CDR1 SEHNR and CDR2 FQNEAQ (reference sequence). The CDR3 is made up of 15 amino acids. The CDR3 here is CSSSPEGQAAEKLFF. CDR3 DNA: TGTTCCAGCAGCCCAGAGGGACAGGCGGCTGAAAAACTGTTTTTT.

This clone appeared once. J is TRBJ2-5 and V is TRBV7-3, with a weak D call TRBD2 (6 bases). Germline CDR1 is SGHTA and CDR2 is FQGTGA. This CDR3 spans 16 amino acids. V was shortened by 4 bases and J by 7 bases, with 22 bases between the two germline ends. The CDR3 DNA reads as TGTGCCAGCAGCTCAAAAGCCGGGACTGGCGAGGGGACCCAGTACTTC. This translates into CASSSKAGTGEGTQYF.

The V call is TRBV20-1, the J call TRBJ2-7, with D tentatively TRBD2 (5 bases). The length of the CDR3 is 11 residues. V shed 3 bases and J shed 4 bases, with 7 bases lying between them. CDR1 is DFQATT and CDR2 is SNEGSKA in the germline V gene (reference sequence). CDR3 sequence reads: CSARRAYEQYF. The CDR3 nucleotides read TGCAGTGCTAGGCGGGCATACGAGCAGTACTTC.

This clone was seen a single time. The rearrangement joins TRBV7-2 to TRBJ2-7; 10 bases are a match to TRBD2. The germline CDR1 and CDR2 sequences are SGHTA and FQGNSA. The CDR3 length is 15 residues. Germline trimming cut 4 bases from V and 7 bases from J; bases unmatched to any gene: 10. The CDR3 nucleotides read TGTGCCAGCAGCTACCCCTCTAGCGGGGGCGCGGAGCAGTACTTC. This sequence encodes CASSYPSSGGAEQYF.

This chain uses TRBV4-1 with TRBJ2-6; no firm D call. Germline CDR1 and CDR2: MGHRA and YSYEKL. Trimming stripped 0 bases from V and 2 bases from J, with 5 bases between. The CDR3 runs to 15 residues. In DNA form, the CDR3 reads TGCGCCAGCAGCCAAGATACGGCTGGGGCCAACGTCCTGACTTTC. Translating gives CASSQDTAGANVLTF.

This chain connects TRBV5-4 to TRBJ2-5; D is undetermined. Per the germline V gene, CDR1 is SGHNT and CDR2 is YYREEE (reference sequence). This CDR3 spans 13 amino acids. V gave up 7 bases and J gave up 0 bases, with 10 bases separating them. CDR3 sequence (DNA): TGTGCCAGCCGCCAAAGCTACCAAGAGACCCAGTACTTC. It specifies CASRQSYQETQYF.

The chain recombines TRBV27 with TRBJ2-5; a weak D match, TRBD1 (5 bases). The CDR3 runs 14 residues. V was cut by 5 bases and J by 2 bases, with 12 bases left in between. Germline CDR1 MNHEY, CDR2 SMNVEV (reference sequence). The CDR3, as DNA: TGTGCCAGCAGTGCCGGACATCTACAAGAGACCCAGTACTTC. Protein sequence: CASSAGHLQETQYF.

The gene calls are TRBV28 and TRBJ1-5, with TRBD1 identical over 7 bases. The CDR3 contains 17 residues. Per the germline V gene, CDR1 is MDHEN and CDR2 is SYDVKM. V lost 8 bases and J lost 1; bases outside the gene matches: 14. The CDR3 nucleotides read TGTGCCAGCCTTACATCAGGGGGGAGAGTAAGCAATCAGCCCCAGCATTTT. It translates to CASLTSGGRVSNQPQHF.

The chain employs TRBV6-1 and TRBJ2-1; 8 bases are a match to TRBD1. V lost 8 bases, J lost 3 bases, and 9 bases stayed unmatched. The CDR3 spans 15 residues. Germline-derived CDR1 and CDR2 are MNHNS and SASEGT. CDR3 sequence: CASFRRQGFYNEQFF. The CDR3, as DNA: TGTGCCAGCTTCCGCCGACAGGGGTTCTACAATGAGCAGTTCTTC.

The J gene is TRBJ1-2, the V gene TRBV19, with 9 positions matching TRBD1. This CDR3 region has 14 residues. V was clipped by 7 bases and J by 7 bases; unmatched bases: 10. The germline gives CDR1 LNHDA, CDR2 SQIVND (reference sequence). The CDR3: CASKRTGEVRGYTF. The CDR3 DNA sequence: TGTGCCAGTAAAAGGACAGGGGAGGTTCGTGGCTACACCTTC.

V is TRBV27 and J is TRBJ1-4; 9 bases fit TRBD1. The ends lost 4 bases at V and 6 bases at J; junction bases unmatched: 6. Looked up from germline, CDR1 is MNHEY and CDR2 is SMNVEV (reference sequence). The CDR3 is made up of 15 amino acids. CDR3 DNA: TGTGCCAGCAGTTCCTTCGGGACAGGGCATGAAAAACTGTTTTTT. Its protein is CASSSFGTGHEKLFF.

In this sample, this clone turned up once. The J gene is TRBJ2-3, the V gene TRBV13; 14 bases align to TRBD2. This CDR3 region has 18 residues. The trim removed 4 bases at V and 2 bases at J, leaving 8 bases unmatched. The V gene's germline CDR1 is PRHDT and CDR2 FYEKMQ (reference sequence). CDR3 sequence reads: CASSSGLAGGLITDTQYF. DNA of the CDR3: TGTGCCAGCAGCTCCGGACTAGCGGGGGGCCTGATCACAGATACGCAGTATTTT.

The J gene is TRBJ1-2, the V gene TRBV5-6; perhaps TRBD1 as D (6 bases). The germline V gene encodes CDR1 SGHDT and CDR2 YYEEEE. Trimming removed 3 bases at V and 5 bases at J, with 11 bases between. The CDR3 totals 13 residues. The CDR3 nucleotides are TGTGCCAGCAGCTCGACAGGCTTGTATGGCTACACCTTC. It yields the protein CASSSTGLYGYTF. Full variable domain (remainder filled in from reference TRBV5-6 and TRBJ1-2): DAGVTQSPTHLIKTRGQQVTLRCSPKSGHDTVSWYQQALGQGPQFIFQYYEEEERQRGNFPDRFSGHQFPNYSSELNVNALLLGDSALYLCASSSTGLYGYTFGSGTRLTVV.

This clone was seen only once. The chain uses TRBV6-5 and TRBJ1-2; 8 bases match TRBD1. Germline V gene sequence: CDR1 MNHEY, CDR2 SVGAGI. CDR3 length equals 13 residues. Trimming took 6 bases from V and 3 from J; bases not matched to a gene: 3. The CDR3 loop is CASSPGQDYGYTF. DNA for the CDR3: TGTGCCAGCAGCCCGGGACAGGACTATGGCTACACCTTC.

The chain has TRBV7-9 and TRBJ1-6, with D tentatively TRBD1 (6 bases). The germline V gene has CDR1 SEHNR and CDR2 FQNEAQ (reference sequence). V gave up 5 bases and J gave up 5 bases, with 13 bases separating them. The CDR3 covers 15 residues. CDR3 bases: TGTGCCAGCAGCGGTGGACAGATCGATAATTCACCCCTCCACTTT. Protein: CASSGGQIDNSPLHF.

This rearrangement joins TRBV18 to TRBJ2-7, with TRBD1 identical over 8 bases. This CDR3 region has 15 residues. Germline CDR1 reads KGHSH; CDR2 reads LQKENI. V dropped 3 bases and J dropped 3; count of bases not matched to a gene: 7. The CDR3 reads CASSPLDRAGYEQYF. The CDR3 DNA sequence: TGTGCCAGCTCACCCTTGGACAGGGCTGGCTACGAGCAGTACTTC.

J is TRBJ2-2 and V is TRBV7-3; TRBD2 matches 8 bases. V shed 6 bases and J 7 bases; nucleotides not matched to a gene: 4. The germline CDR1 and CDR2 sequences are SGHTA and FQGTGA. The CDR3 consists of 13 residues. The chain's CDR3 is CASSPAGVGELFF. The CDR3, as DNA: TGTGCCAGCAGTCCAGCGGGGGTCGGGGAGCTGTTTTTT.

The sample holds a few counts of this clone. The chain employs TRBV14 and TRBJ1-4, with D maybe TRBD1 (5 bases). Trimming took off 2 bases at V and 4 bases at J, with 11 bases between the two ends. This CDR3 contains 15 residues. Germline lookup yields CDR1 SGHDN and CDR2 FVKESK. CDR3 nucleotide sequence: TGTGCCAGCAGCCAACAGCAGGGCCTTAATGAAAAACTGTTTTTT. As protein: CASSQQQGLNEKLFF.